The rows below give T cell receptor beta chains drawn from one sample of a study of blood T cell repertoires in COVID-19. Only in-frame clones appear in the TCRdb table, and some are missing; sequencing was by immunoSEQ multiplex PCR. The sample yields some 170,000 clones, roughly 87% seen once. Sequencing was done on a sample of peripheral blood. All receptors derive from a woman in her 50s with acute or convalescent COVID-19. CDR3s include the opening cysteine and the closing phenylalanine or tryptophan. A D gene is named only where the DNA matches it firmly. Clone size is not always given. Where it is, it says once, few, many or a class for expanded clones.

CDR3: CASSYTGRAPLHF; DNA: TGTGCCAGCAGTTACACAGGGAGGGCACCCCTCCACTTT; D: .; size: .; V: TRBV6-2/TRBV6-3; J: TRBJ1-6
CDR3: CASSSGATNTEAFF; DNA: TGTGCCAGCAGCTCAGGGGCCACGAACACTGAAGCTTTCTTT; D: .; size: .; V: TRBV7-3; J: TRBJ1-1
CDR3: CASSQRAYEQYF; DNA: TGCGCCAGCAGTCAACGAGCCTACGAGCAGTACTTC; D: .; size: .; V: TRBV23-1; J: TRBJ2-7
CDR3: CASIGGPSSYEQYF; DNA: TGTGCCAGCATAGGGGGCCCGAGCTCCTACGAGCAGTACTTC; D: TRBD1; size: once; V: TRBV2; J: TRBJ2-7
CDR3: CASSIGGIYYEQYF; DNA: TGTGCCAGTAGTATAGGCGGAATATACTACGAGCAGTACTTC; D: .; size: .; V: TRBV19; J: TRBJ2-7
CDR3: CASSAGTSDYNEQFF; DNA: TGTGCCAGCAGCGCCGGGACTAGCGACTACAATGAGCAGTTCTTC; D: TRBD2; size: .; V: TRBV13; J: TRBJ2-1
CDR3: CASSSSVQETQYF; DNA: TGTGCCAGCAGCTCCTCGGTCCAAGAGACCCAGTACTTC; D: .; size: .; V: TRBV7-9; J: TRBJ2-5
CDR3: CSARPDTEAFF; DNA: TGCAGCGCCCGTCCGGACACTGAAGCTTTCTTT; D: .; size: .; V: TRBV29-1; J: TRBJ1-1
CDR3: CATSDTTGSMGGYTF; DNA: TGTGCCACCAGTGACACTACAGGTTCCATGGGGGGCTACACCTTC; D: .; size: .; V: TRBV24-1; J: TRBJ1-2
CDR3: CSVVYSGNTIYF; DNA: TGCAGCGTTGTCTACTCTGGAAACACCATATATTTT; D: .; size: .; V: TRBV29-1; J: TRBJ1-3
CDR3: CASSRPGLNSYEQYF; DNA: TGTGCCAGCAGTCGACCGGGACTCAACTCCTACGAGCAGTACTTC; D: .; size: .; V: TRBV5-6; J: TRBJ2-7
CDR3: CASSGPGQGAGNEQFF; DNA: TGTGCCAGCAGCGGCCCGGGACAGGGGGCTGGAAATGAGCAGTTCTTC; D: TRBD1; size: .; V: TRBV25-1; J: TRBJ2-1
CDR3: CASSSRGGGGSTDTQYF; DNA: TGTGCCAGCAGCTCCCGCGGAGGCGGGGGATCCACAGATACGCAGTATTTT; D: TRBD2; size: once; V: TRBV11-3; J: TRBJ2-3
CDR3: CASSLFKGASGNYGYTF; DNA: TGCGCCAGCAGCCTCTTCAAGGGGGCGTCGGGGAACTATGGCTACACCTTC; D: TRBD1; size: .; V: TRBV4-3; J: TRBJ1-2
CDR3: CAWSAFPGTFQGLETQYF; DNA: TGTGCCTGGAGTGCCTTCCCGGGGACATTTCAGGGTTTGGAGACCCAGTACTTC; D: .; size: .; V: TRBV30; J: TRBJ2-5
CDR3: CASSRGLGQGYEKLFF; DNA: TGTGCCAGCAGCCGCGGGTTGGGACAGGGTTATGAAAAACTGTTTTTT; D: TRBD1; size: .; V: TRBV27; J: TRBJ1-4
CDR3: CASSSPGEAFF; DNA: TGTGCCAGCAGTTCCCCCGGGGAAGCTTTCTTT; D: .; size: .; V: TRBV12-3/TRBV12-4; J: TRBJ1-1